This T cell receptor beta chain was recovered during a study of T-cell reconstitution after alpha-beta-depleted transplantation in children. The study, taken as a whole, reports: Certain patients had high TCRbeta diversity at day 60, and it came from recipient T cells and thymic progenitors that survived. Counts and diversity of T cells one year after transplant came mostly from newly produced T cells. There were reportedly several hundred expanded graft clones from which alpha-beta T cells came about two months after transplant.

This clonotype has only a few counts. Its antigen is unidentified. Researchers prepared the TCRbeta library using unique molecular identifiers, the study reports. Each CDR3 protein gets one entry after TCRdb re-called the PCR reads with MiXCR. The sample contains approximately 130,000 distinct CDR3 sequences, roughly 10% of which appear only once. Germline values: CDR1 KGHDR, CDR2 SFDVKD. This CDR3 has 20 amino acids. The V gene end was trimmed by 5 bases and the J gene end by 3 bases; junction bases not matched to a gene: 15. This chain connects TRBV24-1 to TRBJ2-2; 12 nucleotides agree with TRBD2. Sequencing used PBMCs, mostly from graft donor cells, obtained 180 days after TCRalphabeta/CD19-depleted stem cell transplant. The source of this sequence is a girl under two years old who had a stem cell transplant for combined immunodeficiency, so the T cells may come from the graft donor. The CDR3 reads CATSGPSGRACRVDTGELFF. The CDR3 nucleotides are TGTGCCACCAGTGGGCCTAGCGGGAGGGCCTGTCGGGTCGACACCGGGGAGCTGTTTTTT.